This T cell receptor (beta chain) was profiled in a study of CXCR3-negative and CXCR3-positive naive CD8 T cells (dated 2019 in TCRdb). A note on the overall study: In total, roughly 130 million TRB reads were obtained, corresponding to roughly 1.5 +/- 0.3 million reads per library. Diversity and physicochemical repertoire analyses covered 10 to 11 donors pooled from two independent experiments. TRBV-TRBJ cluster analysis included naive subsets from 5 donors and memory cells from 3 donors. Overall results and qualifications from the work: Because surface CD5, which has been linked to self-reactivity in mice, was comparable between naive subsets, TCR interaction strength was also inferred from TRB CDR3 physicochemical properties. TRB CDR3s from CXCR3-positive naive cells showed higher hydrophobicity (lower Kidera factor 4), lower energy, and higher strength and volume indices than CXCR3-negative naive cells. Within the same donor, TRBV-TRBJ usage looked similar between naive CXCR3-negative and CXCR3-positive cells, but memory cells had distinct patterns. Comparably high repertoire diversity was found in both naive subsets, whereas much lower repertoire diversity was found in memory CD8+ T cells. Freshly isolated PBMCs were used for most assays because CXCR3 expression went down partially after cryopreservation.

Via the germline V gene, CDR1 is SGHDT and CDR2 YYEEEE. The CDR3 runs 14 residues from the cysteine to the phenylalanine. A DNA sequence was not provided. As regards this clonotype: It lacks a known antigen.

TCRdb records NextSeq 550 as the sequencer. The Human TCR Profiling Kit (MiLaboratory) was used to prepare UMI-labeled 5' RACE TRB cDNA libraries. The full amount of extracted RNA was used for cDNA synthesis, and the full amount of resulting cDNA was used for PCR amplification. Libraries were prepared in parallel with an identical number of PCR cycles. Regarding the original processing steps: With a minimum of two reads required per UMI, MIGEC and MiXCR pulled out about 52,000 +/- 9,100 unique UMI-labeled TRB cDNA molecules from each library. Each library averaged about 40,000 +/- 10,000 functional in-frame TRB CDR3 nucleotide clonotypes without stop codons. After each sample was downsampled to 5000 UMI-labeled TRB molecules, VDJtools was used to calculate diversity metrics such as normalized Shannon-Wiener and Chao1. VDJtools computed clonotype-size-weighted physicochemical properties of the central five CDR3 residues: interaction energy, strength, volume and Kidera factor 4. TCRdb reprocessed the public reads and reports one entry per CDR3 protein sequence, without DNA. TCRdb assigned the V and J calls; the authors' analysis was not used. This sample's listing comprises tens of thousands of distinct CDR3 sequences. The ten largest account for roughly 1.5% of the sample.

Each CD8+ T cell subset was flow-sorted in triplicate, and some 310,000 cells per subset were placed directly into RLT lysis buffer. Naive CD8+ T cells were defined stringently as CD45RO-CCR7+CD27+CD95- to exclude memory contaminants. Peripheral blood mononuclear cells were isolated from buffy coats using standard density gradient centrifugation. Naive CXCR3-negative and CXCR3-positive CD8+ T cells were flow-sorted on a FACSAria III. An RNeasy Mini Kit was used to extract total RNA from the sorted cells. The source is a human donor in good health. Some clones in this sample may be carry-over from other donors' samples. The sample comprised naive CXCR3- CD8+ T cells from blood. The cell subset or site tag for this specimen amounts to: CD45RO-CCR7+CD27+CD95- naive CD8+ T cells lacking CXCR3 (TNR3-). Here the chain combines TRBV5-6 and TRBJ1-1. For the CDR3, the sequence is CASSLEAGRAEAFF.